Following are 3 T cell receptor beta chains from one sample sequenced in a study of blood T cell repertoires in COVID-19. This table comes from immunoSEQ multiplex PCR, and its TCRdb copy is limited to in-frame clones, with some not included. The sample includes some 300,000 clones, roughly 90% of them seen just once. The sequenced sample consisted of PBMCs or T cells enriched from blood (not recorded which). The receptor set was obtained from a woman aged 30 to 39 who had been exposed to COVID-19.

V usage is TRBV7-2 and J usage is TRBJ2-2, with 7 bases matching TRBD1. V gave up 5 bases and J gave up 4 bases; unmatched junction bases: 7. CDR1 and CDR2 (germline): SGHTA, FQGNSA. The CDR3 length is 15 residues. The CDR3 spells CASSPRTGLTGELFF. The CDR3 bases are TGTGCCAGCAGCCCCCGGACAGGCCTCACCGGGGAGCTGTTTTTT.

Only one count was recorded for this clone. V and J are TRBV2 and TRBJ2-5, with TRBD2 identical over 13 bases. V was pared by 7 bases and J by 5 bases, with 10 bases of the junction left unmatched. This CDR3 spans 16 amino acids. The germline V gene encodes CDR1 SNHLY and CDR2 FYNNEI. The CDR3 region has the DNA TGTGCCAGCAAAGGACTAGCGGGGGCCTATGAGGAGACCCAGTACTTC. Translated: CASKGLAGAYEETQYF. The variable domain in full, with the rest retrieved from reference TRBV2 and TRBJ2-5, is EPEVTQTPSHQVTQMGQEVILRCVPISNHLYFYWYRQILGQKVEFLVSFYNNEISEKSEIFDDQFSVERPDGSNFTLKIRSTKLEDSAMYFCASKGLAGAYEETQYFGPGTRLLVL.

The chain links TRBV4-2 to TRBJ1-4; the D gene is possibly TRBD1 (5 bases). Trimming cost V 1 base and J 8 bases, with 11 bases left between them. Germline-derived CDR1 and CDR2 are LGHNA and YNFKEQ. This CDR3 is built from 14 residues. CDR3 DNA: TGTGCCAGCAGCCAAGCGGGGGTAGGAGAAAAACTGTTTTTT. Protein sequence: CASSQAGVGEKLFF.